Presented here are 18 T cell receptor beta chains from one specimen sequenced in a study of cytomegalovirus exposure and HLA in healthy donors. Vbeta (60) and Jbeta (13) primers were used in the PCR. Sequencing used immunoSEQ multiplex PCR; TCRdb keeps in-frame clones, though not all of them. The sample yields 99,000 or so clones, just under 80% seen once. Material: PBMCs. These receptors came from a male donor in good health and CMV-seronegative.

This chain joins TRBV18 and TRBJ2-7; D may be TRBD1 (7 bases). The V gene's germline CDR1 is KGHSH and CDR2 LQKENI. The CDR3 covers 14 residues. V lost 2 bases and J 3 bases, leaving 11 bases between the germline ends. The CDR3 is CASSPNQGGYEQYF. CDR3 DNA sequence: TGTGCCAGCTCACCAAACCAGGGGGGCTACGAGCAGTACTTC.

J is TRBJ2-7 and V is TRBV11-2, with a weak D call TRBD1 (6 bases). V was pared by 8 bases and J by 7 bases, with 9 bases between. CDR3 length: 10 residues. The germline gives CDR1 SGHAT, CDR2 FQNNGV. This chain's CDR3 is CASAQGEQYF. The CDR3 nucleotides are TGTGCCAGCGCACAGGGTGAGCAGTACTTC.

The sample holds a few counts of this clone. The chain employs TRBV28 and TRBJ1-1, with D hard to call. The V gene lost 4 bases and the J gene lost 2 bases, with 5 bases spanning the gap. Germline V CDR1 and CDR2: MDHEN, SYDVKM. The CDR3 is made up of 12 amino acids. This CDR3 is CASSSVNTEAFF. The CDR3 nucleotides read TGTGCCAGCAGTTCAGTTAACACTGAAGCTTTCTTT.

This chain joins TRBV14 and TRBJ1-1, with D unresolved. The V and J ends lost 3 bases and 0 bases respectively, with 8 bases between them. CDR3 size: 14 residues. CDR1 is SGHDN, CDR2 FVKESK, per germline. This CDR3 reads CASSQGTVNTEAFF. DNA for the CDR3: TGTGCCAGCAGCCAGGGTACAGTGAACACTGAAGCTTTCTTT. Filled out from reference TRBV14 and TRBJ1-1, the complete variable domain reads EAGVTQFPSHSVIEKGQTVTLRCDPISGHDNLYWYRRVMGKEIKFLLHFVKESKQDESGMPNNRFLAERTGGTYSTLKVQPAELEDSGVYFCASSQGTVNTEAFFGQGTRLTVV.

This sequence joins TRBV19 and TRBJ2-7; tentatively, D is TRBD1 (6 bases). The V gene lost 4 bases and the J gene lost 5 bases, with 12 bases spanning the gap. Germline V gives CDR1 LNHDA, CDR2 SQIVND (reference sequence). This CDR3 is 13 amino acids long. CDR3 loop: CASSRLQGNEQYF. The CDR3 DNA follows: TGTGCCAGTAGTAGACTCCAGGGGAACGAGCAGTACTTC.

The chain couples TRBV4-3 to TRBJ2-3; TRBD1 aligns across 7 bases. V lost 1 base to trimming and J lost 6 bases; unmatched junction nucleotides: 4. Germline assignment: CDR1 LGHNA and CDR2 YSLEER. The CDR3 sequence is 14 residues long. CDR3 region: CASSQAGGDDTQYF. The CDR3 bases are TGCGCCAGCAGCCAAGCAGGGGGAGACGATACGCAGTATTTT.

The chain uses TRBV21-1 and TRBJ1-3. TRBV21-1 is designated a pseudogene. CDR3 length: 16 amino acids. The CDR3 DNA sequence: TGTGCCAGCAGCAAAGGGGGGGTTAGCTCTGGAAACACCATATATTTT. Protein product: CASSKGGVSSGNTIYF.

This chain connects TRBV5-1 to TRBJ2-1; the match to TRBD2 covers 8 bases. Germline V CDR1 and CDR2: SGHRS, YFSETQ. The CDR3 extends over 14 amino acids. J lost 5 bases, V lost 5 bases, and 6 bases had no gene match. The CDR3 DNA reads as TGCGCCAGCAGGCGGGGACTAGTCAACAATGAGCAGTTCTTC. Amino acids: CASRRGLVNNEQFF.

The rearrangement uses TRBV28 and TRBJ2-1; 13 positions agree with TRBD2. The CDR3 loop spans 16 amino acids. V lost 6 bases and J lost 10; bases outside the gene matches: 12. CDR1 is MDHEN and CDR2 is SYDVKM in the germline V gene. CDR3 in DNA: TGTGCCAGCAGCCTTGGACTAGCGGGAGCAATTAAGGAGCAGTTCTTC. It specifies CASSLGLAGAIKEQFF. Combining the CDR3 with reference TRBV28 and TRBJ2-1 gives the whole variable domain DVKVTQSSRYLVKRTGEKVFLECVQDMDHENMFWYRQDPGLGLRLIYFSYDVKMKEKGDIPEGYSVSREKKERFSLILESASTNQTSMYLCASSLGLAGAIKEQFFGPGTRLTVL.

This clone was observed a handful of times. The chain uses TRBV19 and TRBJ1-3, with TRBD1 as a possible D gene (5 bases). The V gene's germline CDR1 is LNHDA and CDR2 SQIVND (reference sequence). Trimming took 9 bases from V and 4 from J, leaving 16 bases between them. CDR3 length: 14 amino acids. CDR3 nucleotides: TGTGCCAGCAATCAGGACAACCCAGGAAACACCATATATTTT. Its protein product is CASNQDNPGNTIYF.

This clone turned up a few times. This chain uses TRBV7-9 with TRBJ2-5, with 9 bases matching TRBD2. V shed 3 bases, J shed 7 bases, and the junction held 15 bases outside the gene matches. The germline V gene has CDR1 SEHNR and CDR2 FQNEAQ (reference sequence). This CDR3 spans 17 amino acids. The CDR3 here is CASSFPRRLAGRGTQYF. The DNA of the CDR3 is TGTGCCAGCAGCTTCCCAAGGAGGCTAGCGGGAAGGGGGACCCAGTACTTC. Full variable domain (outside the CDR3, taken from reference TRBV7-9 and TRBJ2-5): DTGVSQNPRHKITKRGQNVTFRCDPISEHNRLYWYRQTLGQGPEFLTYFQNEAQLEKSRLLSDRFSAERPKGSFSTLEIQRTEQGDSAMYLCASSFPRRLAGRGTQYFGPGTRLLVL.

This chain's CDR3 is CASSFGGLYNEQFF. CDR3 DNA: TGTGCCAGCAGTTTCGGAGGGCTCTACAATGAGCAGTTCTTC. The chain combines TRBV28 with TRBJ2-1; perhaps TRBD2 as D (6 bases). The CDR3 consists of 14 residues. CDR1 and CDR2 (germline): MDHEN, SYDVKM. V was clipped by 3 bases and J by 3 bases, with 9 bases between them.

V is TRBV7-3 and J is TRBJ2-1; 9 bases are a match to TRBD2. Trimming cost V 5 bases and J 6 bases; bases outside gene matches: 8. The CDR3 consists of 15 residues. The V gene's germline CDR1 is SGHTA and CDR2 FQGTGA. The CDR3 sequence: CASSPQGTSRNEQFF. The DNA for the CDR3 is TGTGCCAGCAGCCCACAAGGGACTAGCCGCAATGAGCAGTTCTTC.

The chain employs TRBV11-2 and TRBJ2-1; TRBD2 matches at 7 bases. The CDR3 is 16 amino acids. Losses at the gene ends were 2 bases for V and 3 bases for J; bases not matched to a gene: 7. Germline V gene sequence: CDR1 SGHAT, CDR2 FQNNGV. The CDR3 loop is CASSLTTSSFYNEQFF. CDR3 in DNA: TGTGCCAGCAGCTTAACGACTAGCTCATTCTACAATGAGCAGTTCTTC.

The V and J genes are TRBV5-6 and TRBJ2-7; D is unclear. CDR1 is SGHDT, CDR2 YYEEEE, per germline. Trimming stripped 5 bases from V and 3 bases from J, with 12 bases between. This CDR3 contains 13 residues. CDR3 sequence reads: CASSPTGVYEQYF. CDR3 DNA: TGTGCCAGCAGTCCCACCGGTGTCTACGAGCAGTACTTC.

The chain couples TRBV28 to TRBJ2-7, with 9 bases lining up with TRBD2. The CDR3 has 13 amino acids. Looked up from germline, CDR1 is MDHEN and CDR2 is SYDVKM. V gave up 6 bases and J gave up 2 bases; unmatched junction bases: 2. In nucleotides, the CDR3 is TGTGCCAGCAGGACTAGCGGCACCTACGAGCAGTACTTC. Amino acid sequence: CASRTSGTYEQYF.

CDR3 residues: CASSPGRPGNADEQYF. CDR3 nucleotides: TGTGCCAGCAGCCCCGGGCGACCGGGGAACGCAGACGAGCAGTACTTC. The J gene is TRBJ2-7, the V gene TRBV7-3, with D possibly matching TRBD2 (5 bases). The CDR3 contains 16 residues. The V gene's germline CDR1 is SGHTA and CDR2 FQGTGA. The V gene lost 5 bases and the J gene lost 5 bases, with 22 bases spanning the gap.

In this sample, this clone turned up a few times. The rearrangement joins TRBV9 to TRBJ2-5; possibly TRBD2 for D (5 bases). Germline values: CDR1 SGDLS, CDR2 YYNGEE. This CDR3 has 14 amino acids. V was pared by 1 base and J by 1 base, with 8 bases between. The CDR3 sequence is CASSVSSGQETQYF. CDR3 nucleotide sequence: TGTGCCAGCAGCGTAAGCAGCGGCCAAGAGACCCAGTACTTC.